This TCR beta chain came from a study of cytomegalovirus exposure and HLA in healthy donors. The CDR3 is 15 amino acids. CDR1 and CDR2 (germline): MNHNS, SASEGT. Trimming cost V 5 bases and J 9 bases; bases outside gene matches: 12. Vbeta (60) and Jbeta (13) primers were used in the PCR. Original processing methods: A later analysis tallied approximately 87 million unique TCR beta chains, around 12 million of them shared. Data came from immunoSEQ multiplex PCR; TCRdb stores just in-frame clones and leaves some out. V and J calls plus clone size are reproduced from that table; the DNA served to infer D and trimming. The data show 100,000 or so clones, 60% to 75% seen once.

The chain couples TRBV6-1 to TRBJ1-5; 8 bases agree with TRBD1. The sequenced sample consisted of PBMCs. This receptor was obtained from a man between 50 and 59 years old in good health and CMV-seronegative. In DNA, the CDR3 is TGTGCCAGCAGTTCGGACAGGGCAGGTCGGGGGCCCCAGCATTTT. It encodes CASSSDRAGRGPQHF.